This T cell receptor beta chain is from a study of long-term antiretroviral therapy in people with HIV. CDR3 length: 16 amino acids. CDR1 and CDR2 from the germline V gene are GTSNPN and SVGIG (reference sequence). The V and J ends lost 1 base and 3 bases, in that order; junction bases with no gene match: 5. Going into DNA extraction, samples held about 1-10 million cryopreserved PBMC. Researchers ran immunoSEQ v3.0 at survey level. The sequencing target was 40,000-50,000 T-cell genomes per sample. The repertoire was sequenced with immunoSEQ multiplex PCR; TCRdb's copy has only in-frame clones and lacks some. The table has some 9,700 clones, about 81% seen once.

V gene TRBV30 combines with J gene TRBJ2-3; 12 bases agree with TRBD2. Sequencing was performed on unsorted PBMCs, taken 0.7 years after starting antiretroviral therapy. This clonotype originated in a man aged 40-50 years with HIV. CDR3: CAWSATSGRVTDTQYF. For the CDR3, the DNA is TGTGCCTGGAGTGCGACTAGCGGGAGAGTGACAGATACGCAGTATTTT.